This T cell receptor (beta chain) is drawn from a study of blood T cell dynamics during melanoma immunotherapy. Study outcomes and limitations: The study could not tell melanoma-specific clones from general immune activation.

A remark on this clone: Its matching antigen is unknown.

Here immunoSEQ multiplex PCR was the method, and the copy in TCRdb shows in-frame clones only, minus some. The table includes about 6,700 clones, approximately 80% detected once. Trimming removed 0 bases at V and 4 bases at J, with 9 bases between. The CDR3 extends over 14 amino acids. CDR1 MGHRA and CDR2 YSYEKL come from the germline V gene. Time point denoted: pre-treatment baseline. Patients had no prior systemic cancer treatment, immunosuppressants or other active cancers. The origin of this receptor is a human donor with melanoma. Some clones in this sample may be carry-over from other donors' samples. The J gene is TRBJ1-2, the V gene TRBV4-1; perhaps TRBD1 as D (6 bases). The sample here was blood, taken from a patient treated with checkpoint blockade. The CDR3 bases are TGCGCCAGCAGCCAAGAAGGGGGGGCCTATGGCTACACCTTC. This codes for CASSQEGGAYGYTF.